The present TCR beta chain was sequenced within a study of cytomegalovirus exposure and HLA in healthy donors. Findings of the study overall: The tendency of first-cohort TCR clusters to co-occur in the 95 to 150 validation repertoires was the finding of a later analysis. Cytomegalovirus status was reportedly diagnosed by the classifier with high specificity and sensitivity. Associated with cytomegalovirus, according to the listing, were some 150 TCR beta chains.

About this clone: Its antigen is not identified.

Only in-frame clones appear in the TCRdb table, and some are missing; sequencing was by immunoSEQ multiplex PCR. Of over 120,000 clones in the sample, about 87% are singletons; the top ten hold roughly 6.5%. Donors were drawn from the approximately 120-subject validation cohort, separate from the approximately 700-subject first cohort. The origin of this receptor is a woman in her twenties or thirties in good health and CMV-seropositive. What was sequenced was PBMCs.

CDR3 coding DNA: TGTGCCAGCAGTTTAAACTCCGGGACAGGGGAAGCTGGAAACACCATATATTTT. Its translation is CASSLNSGTGEAGNTIYF. The chain carries TRBV28 and TRBJ1-3; 10 bases align to TRBD1. Trimming removed 2 bases from V and 2 bases from J; junction bases left unmatched: 9. CDR1 and CDR2 (germline): MDHEN, SYDVKM. This CDR3 spans 18 amino acids. The variable domain in full, completed from reference TRBV28 and TRBJ1-3, reads DVKVTQSSRYLVKRTGEKVFLECVQDMDHENMFWYRQDPGLGLRLIYFSYDVKMKEKGDIPEGYSVSREKKERFSLILESASTNQTSMYLCASSLNSGTGEAGNTIYFGEGSWLTVV.